The 30 T cell receptor beta chains below all came from one sample that was sequenced in a study of beta chain features in type 1 diabetes. The investigators reverse transcribed all of the isolated RNA, so they sequenced expressed TCRB transcripts. The repertoire was sequenced with immunoSEQ multiplex PCR; TCRdb's copy has only in-frame clones and lacks some. The table has around 300,000 clones, about 11% seen once. Specimen: naive CD4+ T cells from blood. The receptors stem from a woman aged 25 to 45 in good health.

Concerning this clone itself: Other DNA sequences within the sample encode an identical CDR3. The CDR3 loop reads CASSISGTDTQYF. Here the CDR3 DNA reads TGTGCCAGTAGTATCTCCGGCACAGATACGCAGTATTTT. This rearrangement joins TRBV19 to TRBJ2-3; D gene uncertain. The CDR3 contains 13 residues. Germline CDR1 and CDR2: LNHDA and SQIVND (reference sequence). V gave up 3 bases and J gave up 1 base, with 5 bases separating them.

This clone was detected a few times. This chain connects TRBV7-9 to TRBJ1-4, with D possibly matching TRBD1 (5 bases). The CDR3 length is 14 residues. Trimming stripped 3 bases from V and 5 bases from J, with 10 bases between. Per the germline V gene, CDR1 is SEHNR and CDR2 is FQNEAQ (reference sequence). The chain's CDR3 is CASSLPGGNEKLFF. CDR3 DNA sequence: TGTGCCAGCAGCTTGCCGGGGGGGAATGAAAAACTGTTTTTT.

The chain joins TRBV5-1 to TRBJ2-5, with 7 bases matching TRBD1. Germline loops: CDR1 SGHRS, CDR2 YFSETQ. V shed 3 bases and J 2 bases; nucleotides not matched to a gene: 4. This CDR3 spans 14 amino acids. The CDR3 protein is CASSSGQRQETQYF. For the CDR3, the DNA is TGCGCCAGCAGCTCGGGACAGCGACAAGAGACCCAGTACTTC.

This rearrangement joins TRBV9 to TRBJ2-5, with TRBD1 identical over 9 bases. The J call may be wrong; the DNA end is better matched by TRBJ2-7. This CDR3 region has 15 residues. Looked up from germline, CDR1 is SGDLS and CDR2 is YYNGEE. This CDR3 is CASSVVGTGTYEQYF. CDR3 nucleotides: TGTGCCAGCAGCGTAGTGGGGACAGGGACCTACGAGCAGTACTTC.

The rearrangement uses TRBV30 and TRBJ2-7, with TRBD2 as a possible D gene (6 bases). The CDR3 is 16 residues long. Germline V gives CDR1 GTSNPN, CDR2 SVGIG (reference sequence). V lost 3 bases and J 7 bases, leaving 25 bases between the germline ends. Written as DNA, the CDR3 is TGTGCCTGGAGCGGATGGAGGGCCACGGGCTCTCGGGAGCAGTACTTC. The encoded protein is CAWSGWRATGSREQYF.

This clone appeared a few times. The rearrangement uses TRBV4-3 and TRBJ2-3; 9 bases match TRBD1. The CDR3 sequence is 15 residues long. The junction had 3 bases not matched to a gene; V was cut back by 2 bases and J by 3 bases. Germline V lookup: CDR1 LGHNA, CDR2 YSLEER. The CDR3 loop reads CASSQLGQGTDTQYF. In nucleotides, the CDR3 is TGCGCCAGCAGCCAATTGGGACAGGGAACAGATACGCAGTATTTT.

This chain joins TRBV5-1 and TRBJ2-3, with D hard to call. Germline loops: CDR1 SGHRS, CDR2 YFSETQ. This CDR3 contains 16 residues. Trimming took 1 base from V and 0 from J, leaving 12 bases between them. CDR3 protein: CASSLTASTSTDTQYF. For the CDR3, the DNA is TGCGCCAGCAGCTTGACAGCTTCAACTAGCACAGATACGCAGTATTTT.

The table lists this clone with a few counts. V is TRBV18 and J is TRBJ2-7, with D possibly matching TRBD1 (5 bases). Germline V gene lookup returns CDR1 KGHSH and CDR2 LQKENI. The CDR3 is 15 amino acids. Trimming took off 2 bases at V and 0 bases at J, with 11 bases between the two ends. The CDR3 here is CASSPSTGASYEQYF. The CDR3, as DNA: TGTGCCAGCTCACCATCTACAGGAGCCTCCTACGAGCAGTACTTC.

Concerning this clone: Within the sample, other DNA sequences also encode this same CDR3. The chain is built from TRBV28 and TRBJ1-5; D is perhaps TRBD1 (5 bases). This CDR3 has 14 amino acids. V lost 4 bases and J 2 bases, leaving 9 bases between the germline ends. The germline CDR1 and CDR2 sequences are MDHEN and SYDVKM. DNA for the CDR3: TGTGCCAGCAGTTCCCCACAGGGCAATCAGCCCCAGCATTTT. Its translation: CASSSPQGNQPQHF.

This clone was seen many times. The chain links TRBV29-1 to TRBJ1-2; 7 bases are shared with TRBD1. The V and J ends lost 7 bases and 8 bases, in that order; junction bases with no gene match: 10. The CDR3 consists of 12 residues. Germline V lookup: CDR1 SQVTM, CDR2 ANQGSEA. DNA for the CDR3: TGCAGCGCGTGGACAGGACCTATAGGCTACACCTTC. Protein product: CSAWTGPIGYTF.

The rearrangement joins TRBV7-9 to TRBJ2-1, with a weak D call TRBD2 (6 bases). This CDR3 is 16 amino acids long. Germline-derived CDR1 and CDR2 are SEHNR and FQNEAQ (reference sequence). The V end was cut by 5 bases, the J end by 1 base, with 15 bases between. The CDR3 region has the DNA TGTGCCAGCAGCCCCGGGGGTAGCACTTCCTACAATGAGCAGTTCTTC. Translated: CASSPGGSTSYNEQFF.

This clone was observed a handful of times. J is TRBJ2-7 and V is TRBV16; TRBD1 aligns across 9 bases. Trimming at V came to 4 bases and at J to 3 bases, leaving 10 bases not matched to a gene. CDR1 is KGHSY and CDR2 is FQNENV in the germline V gene. This CDR3 has 16 residues. CDR3 bases: TGTGCCAGCAGCCCGGTTCTGGGACAGGGTAGCTACGAGCAGTACTTC. Translating it yields CASSPVLGQGSYEQYF.

V is TRBV21-1 and J is TRBJ1-2; the table's D call, TRBD1, was not checked against the DNA. TRBV21-1 is a documented pseudogene. The CDR3 consists of 16 residues. CDR3 nucleotide sequence: TGTGCCAGCAGCAAATCAGCAGGGGACGCTAACTATGGCTACACCTTC. It encodes CASSKSAGDANYGYTF.

V is TRBV30 and J is TRBJ2-1, with 8 bases fitting TRBD1. Germline trimming cut 2 bases from V and 9 bases from J; bases unmatched to any gene: 6. This CDR3 spans 13 amino acids. The germline V gene encodes CDR1 GTSNPN and CDR2 SVGIG (reference sequence). CDR3: CAWSSRGPSEQFF. The CDR3 region has the DNA TGTGCCTGGAGTTCCAGGGGGCCGAGTGAGCAGTTCTTC.

The CDR3 protein is CASSFVTVTNTGELFF. In nucleotides, the CDR3 is TGTGCCAGCAGTTTTGTAACAGTTACGAACACCGGGGAGCTGTTTTTT. The chain links TRBV28 to TRBJ2-2; no clear D gene. This CDR3 region has 16 residues. V was shortened by 3 bases and J by 0 bases, with 11 bases between the two germline ends. Germline V gene data show CDR1 as MDHEN and CDR2 as SYDVKM.

The chain recombines TRBV7-2 with TRBJ2-3, with TRBD1 as a possible D gene (5 bases). Germline V gene lookup returns CDR1 SGHTA and CDR2 FQGNSA. The CDR3 is made up of 15 amino acids. Trimming left V 3 bases short and J 6 bases short, with 16 bases between. The CDR3 region is CASSFQGLKQDTQYF. The CDR3 DNA reads as TGTGCCAGCAGCTTCCAGGGTCTAAAGCAGGATACGCAGTATTTT.

The chain has TRBV30 and TRBJ2-5, with D possibly being TRBD1 (6 bases). The ends were cut back, 0 bases at V and 5 bases at J, with 10 bases in the middle. Germline V gene data show CDR1 as GTSNPN and CDR2 as SVGIG (reference sequence). The CDR3 extends over 13 amino acids. The CDR3 bases are TGTGCCTGGAGTGTACAGGGAGCGGAGACCCAGTACTTC. Its translation is CAWSVQGAETQYF.

The CDR3 region is CASSHPRESGNTGELFF. The DNA for the CDR3 is TGTGCCAGCAGCCACCCACGGGAGAGCGGGAACACCGGGGAGCTGTTTTTT. This rearrangement joins TRBV4-2 to TRBJ2-2, with D possibly TRBD2 on 6 matching bases. The CDR3 length is 17 residues. From germline, CDR1 is LGHNA and CDR2 YNFKEQ. V was pared by 3 bases and J by 1 base, with 15 bases between.

V gene TRBV5-5 combines with J gene TRBJ2-5; a possible D gene is TRBD1 (7 bases). Trimming pared 0 bases from V and 5 bases from J, leaving 17 bases between. Germline CDR1 is SGHKS and CDR2 is YYEKEE (reference sequence). The CDR3 runs to 16 residues. This CDR3 reads CASSLASARGAETQYF. In nucleotides, the CDR3 is TGTGCCAGCAGCTTGGCCTCTGCCAGGGGGGCTGAGACCCAGTACTTC.

The genes are TRBV30 and TRBJ2-5; 10 positions agree with TRBD1. The CDR3 loop spans 13 amino acids. The V gene end was trimmed by 2 bases and the J gene end by 4 bases; junction bases not matched to a gene: 1. Germline CDR1 is GTSNPN and CDR2 is SVGIG (reference sequence). The CDR3 DNA follows: TGTGCCTGGAGTAGGACAGGGGGAGAGACCCAGTACTTC. Translated: CAWSRTGGETQYF.

J is TRBJ1-2 and V is TRBV28, with 10 bases matching TRBD1. CDR3 length equals 13 residues. Germline CDR1 MDHEN, CDR2 SYDVKM. V shed 5 bases and J 4 bases; nucleotides not matched to a gene: 1. CDR3 in DNA: TGTGCCAGCAGTGGGACAGGGGTCTATGGCTACACCTTC. Protein: CASSGTGVYGYTF.

The chain uses TRBV11-1 and TRBJ1-5; 8 bases line up with TRBD1. CDR1 is SGHAT, CDR2 FQDESV, per germline (reference sequence). Losses at the gene ends were 4 bases for V and 2 bases for J; bases not matched to a gene: 10. This CDR3 comprises 17 residues. CDR3 nucleotides: TGTGCCAGCAGCTCGAAGCGCAGGGGGCGAGGCAATCAGCCCCAGCATTTT. Amino acid sequence: CASSSKRRGRGNQPQHF.

This clone was picked up a small number of times. V usage is TRBV7-2 and J usage is TRBJ2-3, with 14 positions matching TRBD2. From germline, CDR1 is SGHTA and CDR2 FQGNSA. V was pared by 5 bases and J by 5 bases, with 6 bases of the junction left unmatched. The CDR3 is made up of 16 amino acids. As DNA, the CDR3 is TGTGCCAGCAGCACCGGACTAGCGGGAGGTCTAGATACGCAGTATTTT. It yields the protein CASSTGLAGGLDTQYF.

This clone turned up a few times. The chain is built from TRBV4-3 and TRBJ2-6; 8 bases are shared with TRBD1. Germline V CDR1 and CDR2: LGHNA, YSLEER. The CDR3 sequence is 16 residues long. V dropped 2 bases and J dropped 4; count of bases not matched to a gene: 4. The CDR3, as DNA: TGCGCCAGCAGCCAACACAGGGGGACGGGGGCCAACGTCCTGACTTTC. Residues: CASSQHRGTGANVLTF.

This clone was seen a handful of times. V gene TRBV9 combines with J gene TRBJ2-5; a possible D gene is TRBD1 (6 bases). Germline V gene data show CDR1 as SGDLS and CDR2 as YYNGEE. V lost 0 bases and J 2 bases, leaving 11 bases between the germline ends. CDR3 length: 15 amino acids. In DNA form, the CDR3 reads TGTGCCAGCAGCGTAGCAAGACAGGCACAAGAGACCCAGTACTTC. It encodes CASSVARQAQETQYF.

The rearrangement links TRBV18 to TRBJ2-1; 11 positions match TRBD2. Germline assignment: CDR1 KGHSH and CDR2 LQKENI. J was trimmed by 3 bases and V by 3 bases; bases with no gene match: 7. This CDR3 has 17 amino acids. CDR3 DNA: TGTGCCAGCTCACCCCCGGGACTAGCGGTTGGCTACAATGAGCAGTTCTTC. This translates into CASSPPGLAVGYNEQFF.

This clone was detected only a few times. The rearrangement links TRBV14 to TRBJ2-7, with D uncertain. Trimming stripped 4 bases from V and 3 bases from J, with 13 bases between. Per the germline V gene, CDR1 is SGHDN and CDR2 is FVKESK. This CDR3 has 14 amino acids. In DNA, the CDR3 is TGTGCCAGCAGCCCCCGCAGGTTTAGCTACGAGCAGTACTTC. Residues: CASSPRRFSYEQYF. Based on the CDR3 plus reference TRBV14 and TRBJ2-7, the full variable domain is EAGVTQFPSHSVIEKGQTVTLRCDPISGHDNLYWYRRVMGKEIKFLLHFVKESKQDESGMPNNRFLAERTGGTYSTLKVQPAELEDSGVYFCASSPRRFSYEQYFGPGTRLTVT.

Here the CDR3 reads CASSLRTSWMGGYTF. The CDR3 region has the DNA TGTGCCAGCAGTTTGAGGACATCGTGGATGGGAGGCTACACCTTC. V usage is TRBV28 and J usage is TRBJ1-2; weak D call: TRBD1 (5 bases). CDR1 is MDHEN, CDR2 SYDVKM, per germline. The CDR3 totals 15 residues. V was trimmed by 3 bases and J by 8 bases, leaving 19 bases between them.

The V call is TRBV5-1, the J call TRBJ2-1; 7 nucleotides line up with TRBD2. Germline V CDR1 and CDR2: SGHRS, YFSETQ. This CDR3 contains 16 residues. The junction had 12 bases not matched to a gene; V was cut back by 4 bases and J by 5 bases. DNA of the CDR3: TGCGCCAGCAGCCCAGCGGGGAACGCCAAAAACAATGAGCAGTTCTTC. Its protein product is CASSPAGNAKNNEQFF.

The chain employs TRBV14 and TRBJ1-3; D possibly corresponds to TRBD1 (6 bases). The CDR3 spans 16 residues. Trimming took 4 bases from V and 0 from J, leaving 13 bases between them. Germline V gives CDR1 SGHDN, CDR2 FVKESK. CDR3 sequence (DNA): TGTGCCAGCAGCCCGTACAGGGCCCTCTCTGGAAACACCATATATTTT. Protein sequence: CASSPYRALSGNTIYF.